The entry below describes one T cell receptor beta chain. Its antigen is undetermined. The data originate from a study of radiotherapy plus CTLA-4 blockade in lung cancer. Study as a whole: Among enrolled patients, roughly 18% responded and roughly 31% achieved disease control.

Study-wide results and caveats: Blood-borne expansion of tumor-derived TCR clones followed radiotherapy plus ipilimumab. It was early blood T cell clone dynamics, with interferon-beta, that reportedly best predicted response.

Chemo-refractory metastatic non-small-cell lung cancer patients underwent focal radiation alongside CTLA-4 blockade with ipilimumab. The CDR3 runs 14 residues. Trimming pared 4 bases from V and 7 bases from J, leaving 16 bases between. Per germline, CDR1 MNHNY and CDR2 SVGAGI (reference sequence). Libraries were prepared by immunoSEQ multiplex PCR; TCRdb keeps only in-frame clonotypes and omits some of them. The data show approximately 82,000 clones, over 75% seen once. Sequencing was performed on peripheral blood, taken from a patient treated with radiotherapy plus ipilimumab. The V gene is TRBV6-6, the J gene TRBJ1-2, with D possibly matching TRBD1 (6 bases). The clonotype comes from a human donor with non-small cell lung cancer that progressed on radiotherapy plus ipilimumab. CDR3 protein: CASSSGSAGVGYTF. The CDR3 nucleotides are TGTGCCAGCAGTTCGGGTAGCGCAGGGGTTGGCTACACCTTC.